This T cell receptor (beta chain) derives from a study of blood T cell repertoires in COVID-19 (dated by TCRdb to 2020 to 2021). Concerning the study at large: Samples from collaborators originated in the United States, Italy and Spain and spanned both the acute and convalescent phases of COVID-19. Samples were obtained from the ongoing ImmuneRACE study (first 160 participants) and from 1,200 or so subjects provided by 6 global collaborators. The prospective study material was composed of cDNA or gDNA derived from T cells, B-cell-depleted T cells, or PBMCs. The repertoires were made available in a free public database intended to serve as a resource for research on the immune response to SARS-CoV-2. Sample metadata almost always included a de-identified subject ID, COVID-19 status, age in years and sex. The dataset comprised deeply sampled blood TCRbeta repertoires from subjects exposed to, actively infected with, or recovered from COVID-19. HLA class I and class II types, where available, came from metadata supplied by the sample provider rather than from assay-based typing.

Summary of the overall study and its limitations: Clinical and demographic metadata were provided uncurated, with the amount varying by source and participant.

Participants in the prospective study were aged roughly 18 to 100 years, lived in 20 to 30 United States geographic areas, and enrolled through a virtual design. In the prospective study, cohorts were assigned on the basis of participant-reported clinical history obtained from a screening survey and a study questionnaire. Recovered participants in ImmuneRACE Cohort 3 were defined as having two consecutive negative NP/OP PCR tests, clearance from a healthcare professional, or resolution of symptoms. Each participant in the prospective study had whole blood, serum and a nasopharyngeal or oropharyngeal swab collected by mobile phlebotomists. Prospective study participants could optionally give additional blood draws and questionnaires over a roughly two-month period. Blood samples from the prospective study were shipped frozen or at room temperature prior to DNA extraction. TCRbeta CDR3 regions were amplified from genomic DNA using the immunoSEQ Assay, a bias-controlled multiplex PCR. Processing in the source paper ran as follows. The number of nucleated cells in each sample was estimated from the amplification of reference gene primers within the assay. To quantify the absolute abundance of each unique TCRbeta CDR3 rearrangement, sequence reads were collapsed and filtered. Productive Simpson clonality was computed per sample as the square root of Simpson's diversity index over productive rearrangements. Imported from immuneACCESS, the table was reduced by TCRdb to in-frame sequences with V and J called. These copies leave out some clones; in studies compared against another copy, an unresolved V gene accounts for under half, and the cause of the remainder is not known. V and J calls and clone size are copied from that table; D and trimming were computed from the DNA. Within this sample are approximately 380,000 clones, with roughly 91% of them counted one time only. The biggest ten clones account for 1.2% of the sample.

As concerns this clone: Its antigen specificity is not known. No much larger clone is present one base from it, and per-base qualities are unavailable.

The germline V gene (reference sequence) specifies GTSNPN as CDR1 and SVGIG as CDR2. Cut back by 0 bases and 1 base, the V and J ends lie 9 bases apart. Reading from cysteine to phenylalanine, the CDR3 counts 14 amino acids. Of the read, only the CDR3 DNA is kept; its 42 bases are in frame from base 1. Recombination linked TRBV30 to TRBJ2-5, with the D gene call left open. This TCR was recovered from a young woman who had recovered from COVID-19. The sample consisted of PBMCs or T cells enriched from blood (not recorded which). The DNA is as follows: TGTGCCTGGAGTGTTTTGAGATCCCAAGAGACCCAGTACTTC. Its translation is CAWSVLRSQETQYF.